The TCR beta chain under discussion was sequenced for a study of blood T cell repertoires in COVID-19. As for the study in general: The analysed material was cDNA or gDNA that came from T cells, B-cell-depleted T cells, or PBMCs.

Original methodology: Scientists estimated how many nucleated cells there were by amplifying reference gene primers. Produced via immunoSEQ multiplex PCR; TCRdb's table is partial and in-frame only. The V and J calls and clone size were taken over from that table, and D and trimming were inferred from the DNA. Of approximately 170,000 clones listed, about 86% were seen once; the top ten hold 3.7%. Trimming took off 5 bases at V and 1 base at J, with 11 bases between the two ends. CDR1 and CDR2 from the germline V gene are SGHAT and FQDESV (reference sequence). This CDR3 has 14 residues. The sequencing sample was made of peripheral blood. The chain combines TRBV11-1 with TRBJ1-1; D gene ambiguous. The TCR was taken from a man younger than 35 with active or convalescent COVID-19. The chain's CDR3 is CASSGVFANTEAFF. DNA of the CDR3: TGTGCCAGCAGCGGAGTATTTGCGAACACTGAAGCTTTCTTT.